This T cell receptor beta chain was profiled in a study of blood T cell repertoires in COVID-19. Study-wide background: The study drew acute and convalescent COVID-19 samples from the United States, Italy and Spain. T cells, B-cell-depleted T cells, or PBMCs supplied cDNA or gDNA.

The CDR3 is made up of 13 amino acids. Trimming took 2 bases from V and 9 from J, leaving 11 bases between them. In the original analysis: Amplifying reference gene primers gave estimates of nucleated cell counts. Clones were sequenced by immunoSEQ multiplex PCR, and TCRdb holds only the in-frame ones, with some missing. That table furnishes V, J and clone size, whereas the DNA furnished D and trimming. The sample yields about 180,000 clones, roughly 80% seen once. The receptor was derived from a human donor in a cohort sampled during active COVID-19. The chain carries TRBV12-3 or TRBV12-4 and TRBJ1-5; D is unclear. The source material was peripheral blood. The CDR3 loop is CASSLNEIRPQHF. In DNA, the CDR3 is TGTGCCAGCAGTTTAAATGAAATCAGGCCCCAGCATTTT.